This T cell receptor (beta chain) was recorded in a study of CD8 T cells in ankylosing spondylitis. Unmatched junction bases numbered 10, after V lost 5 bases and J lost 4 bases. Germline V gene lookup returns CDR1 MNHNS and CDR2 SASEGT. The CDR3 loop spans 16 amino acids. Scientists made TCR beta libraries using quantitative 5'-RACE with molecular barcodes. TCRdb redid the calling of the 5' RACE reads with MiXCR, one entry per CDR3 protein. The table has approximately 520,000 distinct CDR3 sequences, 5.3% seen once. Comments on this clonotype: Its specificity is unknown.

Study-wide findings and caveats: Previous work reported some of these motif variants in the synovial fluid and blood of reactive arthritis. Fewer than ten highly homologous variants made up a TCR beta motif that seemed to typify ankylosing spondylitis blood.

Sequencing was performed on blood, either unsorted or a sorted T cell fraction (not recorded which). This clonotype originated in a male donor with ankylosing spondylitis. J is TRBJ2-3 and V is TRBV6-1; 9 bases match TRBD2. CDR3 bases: TGTGCCAGCAGTCCTTTGCGGGGGGGAAGATCAGATACGCAGTATTTT. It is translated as CASSPLRGGRSDTQYF.